This T cell receptor (beta chain) was retrieved from a study of blood T cell repertoires in COVID-19. The method was immunoSEQ multiplex PCR; TCRdb's version includes in-frame clones alone and lacks a portion of them. The sample has around 120,000 clones; around 66% are singletons. The sequenced sample was peripheral blood. The TCR comes from a man older than 75 with acute or convalescent COVID-19.

The CDR3 loop is CASSLVGDGRGDEQYF. CDR3 in DNA: TGCGCCAGCAGCTTGGTTGGGGACGGGAGAGGTGACGAGCAGTACTTC. The V call is TRBV5-1, the J call TRBJ2-7, with D possibly TRBD2 on 6 matching bases. The V end lost 0 bases, the J end lost 5 bases, and 18 bases lay between the germline ends. Germline V CDR1 and CDR2: SGHRS, YFSETQ. The CDR3 is 16 residues long.